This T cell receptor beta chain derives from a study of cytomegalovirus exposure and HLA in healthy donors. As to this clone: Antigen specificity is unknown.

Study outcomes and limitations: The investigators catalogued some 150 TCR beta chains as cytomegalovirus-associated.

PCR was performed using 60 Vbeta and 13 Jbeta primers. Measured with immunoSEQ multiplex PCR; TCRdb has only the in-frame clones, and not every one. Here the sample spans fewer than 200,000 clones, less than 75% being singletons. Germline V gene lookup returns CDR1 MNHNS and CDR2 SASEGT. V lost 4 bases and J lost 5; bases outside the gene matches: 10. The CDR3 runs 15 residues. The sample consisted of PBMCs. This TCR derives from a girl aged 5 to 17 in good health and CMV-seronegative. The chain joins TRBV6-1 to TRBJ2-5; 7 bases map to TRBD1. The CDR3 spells CASSVGTVEGETQYF. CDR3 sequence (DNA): TGTGCCAGCAGTGTAGGGACAGTGGAAGGTGAGACCCAGTACTTC.